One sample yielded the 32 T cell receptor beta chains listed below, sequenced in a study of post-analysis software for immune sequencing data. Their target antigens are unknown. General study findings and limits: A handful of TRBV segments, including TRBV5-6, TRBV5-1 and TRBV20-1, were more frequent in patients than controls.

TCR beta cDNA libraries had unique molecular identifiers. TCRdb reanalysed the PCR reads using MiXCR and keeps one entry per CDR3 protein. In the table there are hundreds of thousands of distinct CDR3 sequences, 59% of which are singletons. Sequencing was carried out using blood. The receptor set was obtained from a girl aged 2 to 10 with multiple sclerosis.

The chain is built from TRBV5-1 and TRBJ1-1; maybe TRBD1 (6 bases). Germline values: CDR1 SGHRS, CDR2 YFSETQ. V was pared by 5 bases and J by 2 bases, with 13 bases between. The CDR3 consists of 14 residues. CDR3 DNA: TGCGCCAGCAGACAACGGACAGACAACACTGAAGCTTTCTTT. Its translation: CASRQRTDNTEAFF.

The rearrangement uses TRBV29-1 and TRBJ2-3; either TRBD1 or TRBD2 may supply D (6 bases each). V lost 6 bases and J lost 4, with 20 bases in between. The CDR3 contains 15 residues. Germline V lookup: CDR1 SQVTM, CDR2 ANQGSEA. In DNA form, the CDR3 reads TGCAGCGTGCCATGGACAGTCCGGGGGTCAGATACGCAGTATTTT. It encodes CSVPWTVRGSDTQYF.

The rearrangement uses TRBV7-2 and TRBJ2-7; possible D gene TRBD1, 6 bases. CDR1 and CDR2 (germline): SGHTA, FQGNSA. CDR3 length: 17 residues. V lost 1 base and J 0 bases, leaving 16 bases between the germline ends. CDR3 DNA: TGTGCCAGCAGCTTAGGAGTCCGGGACATAAGCTCCTACGAGCAGTACTTC. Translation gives CASSLGVRDISSYEQYF.

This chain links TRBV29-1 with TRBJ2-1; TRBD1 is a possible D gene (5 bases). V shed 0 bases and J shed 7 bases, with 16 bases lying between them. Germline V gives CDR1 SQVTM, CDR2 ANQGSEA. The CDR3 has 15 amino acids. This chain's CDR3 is CSVEDQGIFGNEQFF. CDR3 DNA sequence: TGCAGCGTTGAAGATCAGGGCATTTTCGGGAATGAGCAGTTCTTC.

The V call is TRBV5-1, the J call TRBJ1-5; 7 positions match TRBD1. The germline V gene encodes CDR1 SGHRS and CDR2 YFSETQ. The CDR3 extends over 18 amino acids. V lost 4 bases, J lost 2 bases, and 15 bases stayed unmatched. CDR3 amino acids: CASSPRDSRTRGNQPQHF. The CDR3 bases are TGCGCCAGCAGCCCCCGGGACAGCCGTACAAGGGGCAATCAGCCCCAGCATTTT.

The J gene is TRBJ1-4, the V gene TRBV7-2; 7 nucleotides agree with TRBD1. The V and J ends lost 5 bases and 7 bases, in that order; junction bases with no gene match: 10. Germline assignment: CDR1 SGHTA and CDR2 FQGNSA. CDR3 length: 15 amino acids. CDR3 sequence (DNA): TGTGCCAGCAGCCCCCACAGGGGCCTAGGTGAAAAACTGTTTTTT. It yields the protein CASSPHRGLGEKLFF.

The CDR3 loop reads CSARDHRGDDNEQFF. The CDR3 region has the DNA TGCAGTGCTAGAGATCACCGGGGGGATGACAATGAGCAGTTCTTC. This rearrangement joins TRBV20-1 to TRBJ2-1; 7 positions match TRBD2. The CDR3 has 15 residues. The germline gives CDR1 DFQATT, CDR2 SNEGSKA (reference sequence). Trimming removed 0 bases from V and 5 bases from J; junction bases left unmatched: 7.

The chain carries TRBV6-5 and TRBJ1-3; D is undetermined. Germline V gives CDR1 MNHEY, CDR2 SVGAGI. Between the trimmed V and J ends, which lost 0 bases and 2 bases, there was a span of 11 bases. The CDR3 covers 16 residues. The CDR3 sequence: CASSYSEAGAGNTIYF. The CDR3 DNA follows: TGTGCCAGCAGTTACTCTGAGGCCGGAGCTGGAAACACCATATATTTT.

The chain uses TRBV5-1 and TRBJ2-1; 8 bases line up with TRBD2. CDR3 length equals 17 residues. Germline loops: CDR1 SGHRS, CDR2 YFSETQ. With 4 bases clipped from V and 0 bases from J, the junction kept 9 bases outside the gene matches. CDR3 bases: TGCGCCAGCAGCCCGGGGGGGGTGCCGAGCTCCTACAATGAGCAGTTCTTC. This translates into CASSPGGVPSSYNEQFF.

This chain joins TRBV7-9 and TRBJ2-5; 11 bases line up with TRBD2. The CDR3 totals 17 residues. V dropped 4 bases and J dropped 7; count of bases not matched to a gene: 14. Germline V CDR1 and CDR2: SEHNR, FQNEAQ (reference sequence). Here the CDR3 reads CASSSALLAGVRGTQYF. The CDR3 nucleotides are TGTGCCAGCAGCTCCGCGTTACTAGCGGGGGTCCGGGGGACCCAGTACTTC.

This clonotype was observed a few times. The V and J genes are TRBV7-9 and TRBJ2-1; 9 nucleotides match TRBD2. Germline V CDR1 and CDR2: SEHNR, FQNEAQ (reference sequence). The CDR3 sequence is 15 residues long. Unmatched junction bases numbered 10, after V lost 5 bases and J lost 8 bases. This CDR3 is CASSVGLAPGDEQFF. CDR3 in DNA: TGTGCCAGCAGCGTGGGACTAGCCCCCGGGGATGAGCAGTTCTTC.

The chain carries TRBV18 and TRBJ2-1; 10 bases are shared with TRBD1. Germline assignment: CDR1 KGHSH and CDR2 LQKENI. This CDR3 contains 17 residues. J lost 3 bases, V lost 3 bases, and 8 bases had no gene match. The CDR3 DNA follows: TGTGCCAGCTCACCGAACATGACAGGGGGCCTCTACAATGAGCAGTTCTTC. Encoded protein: CASSPNMTGGLYNEQFF.

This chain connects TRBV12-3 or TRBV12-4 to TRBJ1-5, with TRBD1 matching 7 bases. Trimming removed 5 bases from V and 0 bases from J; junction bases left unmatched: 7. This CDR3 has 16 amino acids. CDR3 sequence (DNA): TGTGCCAGCAGTGAAGGGACAGAGTATAGCAATCAGCCCCAGCATTTT. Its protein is CASSEGTEYSNQPQHF.

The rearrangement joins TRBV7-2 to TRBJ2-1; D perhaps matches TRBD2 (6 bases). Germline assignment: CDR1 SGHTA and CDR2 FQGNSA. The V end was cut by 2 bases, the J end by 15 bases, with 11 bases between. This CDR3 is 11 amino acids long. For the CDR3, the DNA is TGTGCCAGCAGCTTAATCGGGAGAACGTTCTTC. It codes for CASSLIGRTFF.

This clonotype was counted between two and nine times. The CDR3 protein is CASRDTTGEGETQYF. The CDR3 nucleotides read TGTGCCAGCAGGGATACGACCGGCGAAGGAGAGACCCAGTACTTC. The rearrangement links TRBV12-3 or TRBV12-4 to TRBJ2-5; D not resolved. V dropped 6 bases and J dropped 4 bases, with 18 bases sitting between them. The CDR3 loop spans 15 amino acids.

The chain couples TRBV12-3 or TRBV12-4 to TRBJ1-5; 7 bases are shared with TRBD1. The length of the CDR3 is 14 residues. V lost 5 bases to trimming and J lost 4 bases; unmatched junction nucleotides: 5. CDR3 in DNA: TGTGCCAGCAGTCCCCGGGACAGAAATCAGCCCCAGCATTTT. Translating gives CASSPRDRNQPQHF.

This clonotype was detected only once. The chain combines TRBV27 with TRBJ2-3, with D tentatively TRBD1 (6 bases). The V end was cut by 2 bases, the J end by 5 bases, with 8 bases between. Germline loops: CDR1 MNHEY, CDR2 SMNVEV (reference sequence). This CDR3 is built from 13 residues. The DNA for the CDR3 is TGTGCCAGCAGTTTACCGGGACAAGATACGCAGTATTTT. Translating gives CASSLPGQDTQYF.

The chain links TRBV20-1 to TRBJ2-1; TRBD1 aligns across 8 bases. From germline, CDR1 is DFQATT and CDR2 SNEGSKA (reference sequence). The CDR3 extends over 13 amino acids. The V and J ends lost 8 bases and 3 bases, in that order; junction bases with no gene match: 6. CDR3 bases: TGCAGTCACCTAGACAGGGGCTACAATGAGCAGTTCTTC. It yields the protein CSHLDRGYNEQFF.

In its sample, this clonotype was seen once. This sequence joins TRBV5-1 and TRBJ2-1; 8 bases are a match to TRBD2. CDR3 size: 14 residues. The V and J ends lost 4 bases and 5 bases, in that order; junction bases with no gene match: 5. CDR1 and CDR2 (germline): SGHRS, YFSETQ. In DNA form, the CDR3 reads TGCGCCAGCAGCGAGGGACTAGGAAACAATGAGCAGTTCTTC. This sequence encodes CASSEGLGNNEQFF.

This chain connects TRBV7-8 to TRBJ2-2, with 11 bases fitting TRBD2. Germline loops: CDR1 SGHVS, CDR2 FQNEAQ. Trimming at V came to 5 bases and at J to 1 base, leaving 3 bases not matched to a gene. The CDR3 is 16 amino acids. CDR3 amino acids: CASSPGLAGNTGELFF. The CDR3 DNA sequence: TGTGCCAGCAGCCCTGGACTAGCGGGGAACACCGGGGAGCTGTTTTTT.

This CDR3 reads CAWSDPVSTGESYNEQFF. Written as DNA, the CDR3 is TGTGCCTGGAGCGACCCGGTTTCAACAGGGGAGTCCTACAATGAGCAGTTCTTC. The rearrangement joins TRBV30 to TRBJ2-1, with 7 bases identical to TRBD1. With 3 bases clipped from V and 1 base from J, the junction kept 15 bases outside the gene matches. The CDR3 is made up of 18 amino acids. Germline V CDR1 and CDR2: GTSNPN, SVGIG (reference sequence).

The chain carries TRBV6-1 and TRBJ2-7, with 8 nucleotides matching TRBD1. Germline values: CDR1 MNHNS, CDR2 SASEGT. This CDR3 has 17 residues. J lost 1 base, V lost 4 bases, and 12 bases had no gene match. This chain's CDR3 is CASSARTGRLGSYEQYF. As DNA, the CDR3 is TGTGCCAGCAGTGCCCGGACAGGGCGTCTCGGGTCCTACGAGCAGTACTTC.

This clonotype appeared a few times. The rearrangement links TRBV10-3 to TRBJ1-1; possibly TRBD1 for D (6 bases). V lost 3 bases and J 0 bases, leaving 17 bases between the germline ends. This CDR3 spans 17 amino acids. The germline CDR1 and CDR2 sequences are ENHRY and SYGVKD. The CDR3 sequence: CAISDYATGAVNTEAFF. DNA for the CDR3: TGTGCCATCAGTGATTATGCGACGGGGGCGGTGAACACTGAAGCTTTCTTT.

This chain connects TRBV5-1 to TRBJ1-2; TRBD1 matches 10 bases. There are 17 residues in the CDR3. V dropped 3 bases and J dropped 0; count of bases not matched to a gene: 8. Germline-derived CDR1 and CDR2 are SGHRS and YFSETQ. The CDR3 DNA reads TGCGCCAGCAGCTCCCCTAGGACAGGGGGAGCTAACTATGGCTACACCTTC. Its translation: CASSSPRTGGANYGYTF.

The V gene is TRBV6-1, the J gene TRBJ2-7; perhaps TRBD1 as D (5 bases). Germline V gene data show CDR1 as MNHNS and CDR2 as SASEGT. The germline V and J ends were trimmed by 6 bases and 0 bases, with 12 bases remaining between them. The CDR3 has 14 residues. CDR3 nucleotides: TGTGCCAGCAGCGAGGACACCCTCTCCTACGAGCAGTACTTC. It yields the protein CASSEDTLSYEQYF.

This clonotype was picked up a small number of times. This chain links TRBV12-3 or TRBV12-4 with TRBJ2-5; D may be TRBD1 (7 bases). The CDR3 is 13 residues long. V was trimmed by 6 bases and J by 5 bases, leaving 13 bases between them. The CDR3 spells CASRPTGRETQYF. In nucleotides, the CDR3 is TGTGCCAGCAGACCGACAGGGAGGGAGACCCAGTACTTC.

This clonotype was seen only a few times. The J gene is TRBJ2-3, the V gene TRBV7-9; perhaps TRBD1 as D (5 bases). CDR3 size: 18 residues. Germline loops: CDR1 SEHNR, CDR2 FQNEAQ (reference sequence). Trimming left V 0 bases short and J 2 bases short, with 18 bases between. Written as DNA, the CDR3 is TGTGCCAGCAGCTTAGCCAACTCAGGGCGATACCTCACAGATACGCAGTATTTT. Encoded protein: CASSLANSGRYLTDTQYF. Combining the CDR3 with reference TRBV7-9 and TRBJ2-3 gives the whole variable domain DTGVSQNPRHKITKRGQNVTFRCDPISEHNRLYWYRQTLGQGPEFLTYFQNEAQLEKSRLLSDRFSAERPKGSFSTLEIQRTEQGDSAMYLCASSLANSGRYLTDTQYFGPGTRLTVL.

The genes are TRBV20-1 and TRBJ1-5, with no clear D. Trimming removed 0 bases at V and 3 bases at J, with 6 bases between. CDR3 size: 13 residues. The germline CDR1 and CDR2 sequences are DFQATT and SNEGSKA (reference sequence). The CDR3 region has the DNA TGCAGTGCTAGAGATAAATACAATCAGCCCCAGCATTTT. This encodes CSARDKYNQPQHF.

In DNA form, the CDR3 reads TGCAGTGCAGCGTCAGGGATCGGCGAGCAGTACTTC. Residues: CSAASGIGEQYF. This chain connects TRBV20-1 to TRBJ2-7; possibly TRBD1 for D (5 bases). Trimming took 6 bases from V and 6 from J, leaving 15 bases between them. CDR1 DFQATT and CDR2 SNEGSKA come from the germline V gene (reference sequence). This CDR3 region has 12 residues.

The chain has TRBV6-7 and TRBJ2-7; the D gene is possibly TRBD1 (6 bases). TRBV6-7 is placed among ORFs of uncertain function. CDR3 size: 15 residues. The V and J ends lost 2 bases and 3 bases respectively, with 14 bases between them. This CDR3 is CASSYQGWFGYEQYF. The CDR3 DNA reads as TGTGCCAGCAGTTACCAGGGGTGGTTCGGCTACGAGCAGTACTTC.

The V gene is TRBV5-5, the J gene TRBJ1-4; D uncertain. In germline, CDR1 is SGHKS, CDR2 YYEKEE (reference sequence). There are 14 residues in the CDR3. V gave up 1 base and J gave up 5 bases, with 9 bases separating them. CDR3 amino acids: CASSLPSLNEKLFF. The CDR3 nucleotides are TGTGCCAGCAGCTTGCCGAGCCTGAATGAAAAACTGTTTTTT. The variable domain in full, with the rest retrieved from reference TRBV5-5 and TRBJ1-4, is DAGVTQSPTHLIKTRGQQVTLRCSPISGHKSVSWYQQVLGQGPQFIFQYYEKEERGRGNFPDRFSARQFPNYSSELNVNALLLGDSALYLCASSLPSLNEKLFFGSGTQLSVL.

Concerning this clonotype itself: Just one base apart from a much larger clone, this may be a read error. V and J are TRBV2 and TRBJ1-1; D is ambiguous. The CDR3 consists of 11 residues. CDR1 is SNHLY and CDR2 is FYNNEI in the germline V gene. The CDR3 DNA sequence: TGTGCCAGCAGTGAGAACGCTGAAGCTTTCTTT. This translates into CASSENAEAFF.